These T cell receptor beta chains were read from a single sample in a study of patients and donors after allogeneic stem cell transplantation. TCRdb processed the RT-PCR reads anew with MiXCR; each CDR3 protein has one entry. The table has 400,000 to 450,000 distinct CDR3 sequences, around 16% seen once. The sample consisted of blood, either unsorted or a sorted T cell fraction (not recorded which). The receptors shown here come from a human donor who was either an allogeneic HSCT recipient or a stem cell or donor lymphocyte infusion donor (not recorded which). It is not recorded whose cells these are; they may come from a transplant donor. Each CDR3 is given with its conserved first and last residue. Each record gives: clone size, J gene, D gene, V gene, CDR3 protein, CDR3 DNA. D genes are given only for firm matches. Expanded clones are given a class, and other clones once, few, many or no size at all.

size: few; J: TRBJ2-6; D: TRBD1; V: TRBV4-1; CDR3: CASSLRDRPRANVLTF; DNA: TGCGCCAGCAGCCTTCGGGACAGGCCTCGGGCCAACGTCCTGACTTTC
size: NA; J: TRBJ2-6; D: NA; V: TRBV6-1; CDR3: CASSRLGKTGANVLTF; DNA: TGTGCCAGCAGTCGCCTAGGGAAAACTGGGGCCAACGTCCTGACTTTC
size: NA; J: TRBJ2-1; D: TRBD1; V: TRBV7-3; CDR3: CASSLTGRDEQFF; DNA: TGTGCCAGCAGCTTGACAGGGAGAGATGAGCAGTTCTTC
size: NA; J: TRBJ2-5; D: NA; V: TRBV10-3; CDR3: CAIAPGHQETQYF; DNA: TGTGCCATTGCGCCGGGACACCAAGAGACCCAGTACTTC
size: NA; J: TRBJ2-7; D: TRBD1; V: TRBV5-1; CDR3: CASSPTQGAASYEQYF; DNA: TGCGCCAGCAGCCCGACCCAGGGGGCGGCCTCCTACGAGCAGTACTTC
size: NA; J: TRBJ2-6; D: NA; V: TRBV6-2/TRBV6-3; CDR3: CASSLSSGSSGANVLTF; DNA: TGTGCCAGCAGTTTAAGTTCAGGGTCCTCTGGGGCCAACGTCCTGACTTTC
size: NA; J: TRBJ2-1; D: NA; V: TRBV6-1; CDR3: CASSEPWVWASYNEQFF; DNA: TGTGCCAGCAGTGAGCCTTGGGTGTGGGCCTCCTACAATGAGCAGTTCTTC
size: NA; J: TRBJ2-7; D: NA; V: TRBV6-1; CDR3: CASSVLYTYEQYF; DNA: TGTGCCAGCAGTGTTCTTTACACTTACGAGCAGTACTTC
size: few; J: TRBJ1-2; D: NA; V: TRBV4-1; CDR3: CASSQTQGRAYGYTF; DNA: TGCGCCAGCAGCCAAACACAGGGAAGGGCCTATGGCTACACCTTC
size: NA; J: TRBJ1-3; D: NA; V: TRBV20-1; CDR3: CSARPIDRTRNTIYF; DNA: TGCAGTGCCAGGCCAATCGACAGGACGCGAAACACCATATATTTT
size: few; J: TRBJ1-2; D: NA; V: TRBV7-3; CDR3: CASSLLGAVPYGYTF; DNA: TGTGCCAGCAGCTTATTGGGGGCGGTACCCTATGGCTACACCTTC
size: NA; J: TRBJ2-1; D: TRBD2; V: TRBV10-3; CDR3: CAISASGRVINEQFF; DNA: TGTGCCATCAGTGCCAGCGGGAGAGTCATCAATGAGCAGTTCTTC
size: many; J: TRBJ1-1; D: TRBD1; V: TRBV5-1; CDR3: CASSETGGTEAFF; DNA: TGCGCCAGCAGCGAGACAGGGGGCACTGAAGCTTTCTTT
size: NA; J: TRBJ2-2; D: NA; V: TRBV6-2/TRBV6-3; CDR3: CASSPVGGPTGELFF; DNA: TGTGCCAGCAGTCCAGTCGGGGGGCCCACCGGGGAGCTGTTTTTT
size: few; J: TRBJ1-5; D: NA; V: TRBV12-3/TRBV12-4; CDR3: CASSLGLNRVNNQPQHF; DNA: TGTGCCAGCAGCTTGGGTTTAAACAGGGTCAACAATCAGCCCCAGCATTTT
size: NA; J: TRBJ1-2; D: TRBD1; V: TRBV6-2/TRBV6-3; CDR3: CASTQGADYTF; DNA: TGTGCCAGCACCCAGGGGGCCGACTACACCTTC
size: NA; J: TRBJ1-2; D: NA; V: TRBV7-8; CDR3: CASSLEGKVHGYTF; DNA: TGTGCCAGCAGCTTAGAGGGGAAGGTCCATGGCTACACCTTC
size: NA; J: TRBJ2-5; D: TRBD2; V: TRBV7-7; CDR3: CASSPGRGETQYF; DNA: TGTGCTAGCAGCCCCGGGAGGGGAGAGACCCAGTACTTC
size: NA; J: TRBJ2-2; D: TRBD1; V: TRBV7-3; CDR3: CASSLNPDRVVSGELFF; DNA: TGTGCCAGCAGCTTAAATCCGGACAGGGTGGTGTCCGGGGAGCTGTTTTTT
size: NA; J: TRBJ2-5; D: TRBD2; V: TRBV24-1; CDR3: CATSDGTSGKETQYF; DNA: TGTGCCACCAGTGATGGGACTAGCGGGAAGGAGACCCAGTACTTC
size: NA; J: TRBJ1-2; D: TRBD1; V: TRBV27; CDR3: CASSSHTGAITF; DNA: TGTGCCAGCAGTTCTCACACAGGGGCCATCACCTTC
size: NA; J: TRBJ2-5; D: TRBD2; V: TRBV5-6; CDR3: CASSSGASGPGYF; DNA: TGTGCCAGCAGCTCTGGGGCTAGCGGGCCCGGGTACTTC
size: NA; J: TRBJ2-1; D: NA; V: TRBV5-1; CDR3: CASTRLGTADEQFF; DNA: TGCGCCAGCACTAGACTAGGGACCGCGGATGAGCAGTTCTTC
size: few; J: TRBJ2-7; D: TRBD1; V: TRBV12-3/TRBV12-4; CDR3: CASSDRGGHEQYF; DNA: TGTGCCAGCAGTGACAGGGGTGGCCACGAGCAGTACTTC
size: many; J: TRBJ2-4; D: NA; V: TRBV28; CDR3: CASPPSRGTLEAKNIQYF; DNA: TGTGCCAGCCCCCCTTCACGTGGGACTTTAGAAGCCAAAAACATTCAGTACTTC
size: NA; J: TRBJ2-3; D: NA; V: TRBV7-8; CDR3: CASTQLITDTQYF; DNA: TGTGCCAGCACCCAGTTAATCACAGATACGCAGTATTTT
size: many; J: TRBJ2-2; D: NA; V: TRBV12-3/TRBV12-4; CDR3: CASNLNGWLTGELFF; DNA: TGTGCCAGCAACCTCAACGGGTGGCTTACCGGGGAGCTGTTTTTT
size: few; J: TRBJ1-5; D: NA; V: TRBV27; CDR3: CASSTSSNQPQHF; DNA: TGTGCCAGCAGCACAAGTAGCAATCAGCCCCAGCATTTT
size: NA; J: TRBJ2-7; D: NA; V: TRBV7-9; CDR3: CASSPQGQGTYEQYF; DNA: TGTGCCAGCAGCCCCCAGGGGCAGGGCACCTACGAGCAGTACTTC
size: many; J: TRBJ2-2; D: NA; V: TRBV20-1; CDR3: CSARVRGNTGELFF; DNA: TGCAGTGCTAGAGTGAGAGGGAACACCGGGGAGCTGTTTTTT
size: few; J: TRBJ2-7; D: NA; V: TRBV12-3/TRBV12-4; CDR3: CASSLGGAHTYEQYF; DNA: TGTGCCAGCAGTTTAGGGGGGGCACACACCTACGAGCAGTACTTC
size: few; J: TRBJ2-1; D: NA; V: TRBV12-3/TRBV12-4; CDR3: CASTLTDPNEQFF; DNA: TGTGCCAGCACCCTGACCGATCCCAATGAGCAGTTCTTC
size: NA; J: TRBJ1-4; D: TRBD1; V: TRBV20-1; CDR3: CSAQEGGQGSEKLFF; DNA: TGCAGTGCCCAAGAGGGGGGACAGGGAAGTGAAAAACTGTTTTTT
size: few; J: TRBJ1-2; D: NA; V: TRBV9; CDR3: CASSGRGWSFGYTF; DNA: TGTGCCAGCAGCGGAAGGGGTTGGAGTTTCGGGTACACCTTC
size: few; J: TRBJ1-5; D: TRBD1; V: TRBV13; CDR3: CASSYQGEPQHF; DNA: TGTGCCAGCAGCTATCAGGGGGAGCCCCAGCATTTT
size: few; J: TRBJ1-6; D: NA; V: TRBV9; CDR3: CASSVAPTVRKNSPLHF; DNA: TGTGCCAGCAGCGTAGCCCCGACAGTTCGTAAGAATTCACCCCTCCACTTT
size: NA; J: TRBJ2-7; D: NA; V: TRBV4-1; CDR3: CASSQDRGDSYEQYF; DNA: TGCGCCAGCAGCCAAGATAGAGGGGATTCCTACGAGCAGTACTTC
size: few; J: TRBJ2-3; D: NA; V: TRBV5-1; CDR3: CASSPGTRPNTDTQYF; DNA: TGCGCCAGCAGCCCGGGGACGCGTCCAAACACAGATACGCAGTATTTT
size: NA; J: TRBJ2-3; D: NA; V: TRBV30; CDR3: CAWTESADTQYF; DNA: TGTGCCTGGACTGAGTCGGCAGATACGCAGTATTTT
size: few; J: TRBJ2-3; D: NA; V: TRBV6-2/TRBV6-3; CDR3: CASRELRLGRDTQYF; DNA: TGTGCCAGCAGAGAACTCCGACTAGGTCGAGATACGCAGTATTTT
size: NA; J: TRBJ2-1; D: TRBD2; V: TRBV12-5; CDR3: CASGPHGTSGAYNEQFF; DNA: TGTGCTAGTGGTCCGCATGGGACTAGCGGGGCCTACAATGAGCAGTTCTTC
size: few; J: TRBJ2-5; D: NA; V: TRBV14; CDR3: CASSQDPGIQETQYF; DNA: TGTGCCAGCAGCCAAGATCCGGGGATCCAAGAGACCCAGTACTTC
size: NA; J: TRBJ1-1; D: NA; V: TRBV5-1; CDR3: CASSSNPSGNTEAFF; DNA: TGCGCCAGCAGCTCTAACCCATCAGGGAACACTGAAGCTTTCTTT
size: many; J: TRBJ1-5; D: NA; V: TRBV20-1; CDR3: CSASGAGVQPQHF; DNA: TGCAGTGCTAGTGGGGCAGGGGTCCAGCCCCAGCATTTT
size: many; J: TRBJ2-2; D: TRBD2; V: TRBV12-3/TRBV12-4; CDR3: CASSSPGGGRTTGELFF; DNA: TGTGCCAGCAGTTCGCCCGGGGGCGGGAGGACCACCGGGGAGCTGTTTTTT
size: NA; J: TRBJ1-5; D: NA; V: TRBV7-2; CDR3: CASSLTDDNNQPQHF; DNA: TGTGCCAGCAGCTTAACCGACGATAACAATCAGCCCCAGCATTTT